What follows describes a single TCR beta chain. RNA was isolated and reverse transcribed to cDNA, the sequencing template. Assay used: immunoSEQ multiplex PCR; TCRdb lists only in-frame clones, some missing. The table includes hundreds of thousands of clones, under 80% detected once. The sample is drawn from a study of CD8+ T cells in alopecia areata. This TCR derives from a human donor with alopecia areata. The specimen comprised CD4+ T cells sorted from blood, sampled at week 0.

The CDR3 is CSADTRGYTF. The CDR3 DNA reads TGCAGTGCCGACACGAGGGGCTACACCTTC. J is TRBJ1-2 and V is TRBV20-1; D is undetermined. The length of the CDR3 is 10 residues. The V and J ends lost 6 bases and 8 bases respectively, with 10 bases between them. From germline, CDR1 is DFQATT and CDR2 SNEGSKA (reference sequence).